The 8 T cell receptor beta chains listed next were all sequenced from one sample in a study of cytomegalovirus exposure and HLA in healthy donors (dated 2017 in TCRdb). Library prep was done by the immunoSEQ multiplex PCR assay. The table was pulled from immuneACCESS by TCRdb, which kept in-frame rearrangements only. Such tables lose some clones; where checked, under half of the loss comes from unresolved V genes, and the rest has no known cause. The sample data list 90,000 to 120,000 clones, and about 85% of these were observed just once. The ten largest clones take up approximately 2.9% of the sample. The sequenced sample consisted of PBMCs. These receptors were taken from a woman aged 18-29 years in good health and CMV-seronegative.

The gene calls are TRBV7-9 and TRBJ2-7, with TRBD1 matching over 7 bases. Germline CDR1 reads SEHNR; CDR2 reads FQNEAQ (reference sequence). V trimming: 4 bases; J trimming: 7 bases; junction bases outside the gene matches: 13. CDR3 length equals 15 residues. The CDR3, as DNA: TGTGCCAGCAGCTCGCCGGACAGGTCTGGGGTGGAGCAGTACTTC. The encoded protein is CASSSPDRSGVEQYF.

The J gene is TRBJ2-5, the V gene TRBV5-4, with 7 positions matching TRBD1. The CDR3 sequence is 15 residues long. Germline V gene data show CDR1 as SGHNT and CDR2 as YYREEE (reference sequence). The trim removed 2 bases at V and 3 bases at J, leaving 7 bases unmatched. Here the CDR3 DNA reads TGTGCCAGCAGCTTCCTTCCGGGACAGAAAGAGACCCAGTACTTC. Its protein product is CASSFLPGQKETQYF.

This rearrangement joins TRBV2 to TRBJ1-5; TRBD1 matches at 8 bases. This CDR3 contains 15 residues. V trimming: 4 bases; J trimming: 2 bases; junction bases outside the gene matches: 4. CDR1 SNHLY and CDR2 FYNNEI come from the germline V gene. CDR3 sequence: CASSATGAGNQPQHF. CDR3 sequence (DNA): TGTGCCAGCAGTGCGACAGGGGCCGGCAATCAGCCCCAGCATTTT.

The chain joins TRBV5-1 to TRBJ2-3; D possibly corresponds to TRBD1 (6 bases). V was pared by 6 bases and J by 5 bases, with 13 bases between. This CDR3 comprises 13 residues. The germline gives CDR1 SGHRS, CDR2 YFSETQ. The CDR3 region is CASTDTGKDTQYF. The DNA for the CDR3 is TGCGCCAGCACAGACACAGGGAAAGATACGCAGTATTTT.

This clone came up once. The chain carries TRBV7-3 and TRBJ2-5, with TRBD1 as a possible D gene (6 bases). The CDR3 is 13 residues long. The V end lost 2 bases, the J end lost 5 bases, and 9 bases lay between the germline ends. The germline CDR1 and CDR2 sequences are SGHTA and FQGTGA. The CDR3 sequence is CASSLGQGETQYF. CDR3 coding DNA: TGTGCCAGCAGCTTAGGTCAGGGGGAGACCCAGTACTTC.

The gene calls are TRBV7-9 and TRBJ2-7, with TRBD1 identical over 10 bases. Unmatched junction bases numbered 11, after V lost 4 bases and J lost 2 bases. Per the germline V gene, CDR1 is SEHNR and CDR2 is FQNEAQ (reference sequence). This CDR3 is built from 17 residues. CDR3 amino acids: CASSSPGTGEAPYEQYF. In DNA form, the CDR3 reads TGTGCCAGCAGCTCCCCCGGGACAGGGGAGGCTCCCTACGAGCAGTACTTC. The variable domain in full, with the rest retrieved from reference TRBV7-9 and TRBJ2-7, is DTGVSQNPRHKITKRGQNVTFRCDPISEHNRLYWYRQTLGQGPEFLTYFQNEAQLEKSRLLSDRFSAERPKGSFSTLEIQRTEQGDSAMYLCASSSPGTGEAPYEQYFGPGTRLTVT.

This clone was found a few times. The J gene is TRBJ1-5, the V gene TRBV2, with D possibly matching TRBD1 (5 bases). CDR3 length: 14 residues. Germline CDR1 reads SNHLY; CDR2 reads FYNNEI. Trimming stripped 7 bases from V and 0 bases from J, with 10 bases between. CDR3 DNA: TGTGCCAGCATGCGGGGGGTTAGCAATCAGCCCCAGCATTTT. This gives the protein CASMRGVSNQPQHF.

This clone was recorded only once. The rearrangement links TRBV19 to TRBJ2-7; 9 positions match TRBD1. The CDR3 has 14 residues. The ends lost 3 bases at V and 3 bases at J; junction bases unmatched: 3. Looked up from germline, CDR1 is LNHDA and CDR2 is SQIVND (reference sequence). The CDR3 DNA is TGTGCCAGTAGTATCAGGGGACAGGGCTACGAGCAGTACTTC. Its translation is CASSIRGQGYEQYF.